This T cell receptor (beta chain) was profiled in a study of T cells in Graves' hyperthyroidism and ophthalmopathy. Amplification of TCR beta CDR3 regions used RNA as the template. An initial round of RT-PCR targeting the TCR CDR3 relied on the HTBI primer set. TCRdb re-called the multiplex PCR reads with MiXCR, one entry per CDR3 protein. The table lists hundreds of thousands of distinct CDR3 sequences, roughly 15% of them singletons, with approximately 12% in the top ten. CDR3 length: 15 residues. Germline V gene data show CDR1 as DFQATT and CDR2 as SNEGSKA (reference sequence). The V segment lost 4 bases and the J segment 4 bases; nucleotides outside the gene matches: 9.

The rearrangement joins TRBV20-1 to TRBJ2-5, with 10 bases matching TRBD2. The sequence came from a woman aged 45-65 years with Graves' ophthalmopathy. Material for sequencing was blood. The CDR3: CSATSSGGAPETQYF. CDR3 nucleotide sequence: TGCAGTGCTACTAGCAGCGGGGGGGCCCCAGAGACCCAGTACTTC.